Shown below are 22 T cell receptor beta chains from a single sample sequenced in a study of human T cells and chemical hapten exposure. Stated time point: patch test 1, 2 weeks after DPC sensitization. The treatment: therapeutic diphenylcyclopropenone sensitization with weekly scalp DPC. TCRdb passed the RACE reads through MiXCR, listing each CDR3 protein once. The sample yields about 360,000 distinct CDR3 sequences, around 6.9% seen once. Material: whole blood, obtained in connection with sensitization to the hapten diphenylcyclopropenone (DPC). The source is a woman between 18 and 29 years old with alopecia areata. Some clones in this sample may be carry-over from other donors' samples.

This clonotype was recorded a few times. Written as DNA, the CDR3 is TGCAGTGCTGGGAATAGCAATCAGCCCCAGCATTTT. This translates into CSAGNSNQPQHF. The rearrangement joins TRBV20-1 to TRBJ1-5, with D hard to call. The CDR3 contains 12 residues. Between the trimmed V and J ends, which lost 5 bases and 0 bases, there was a span of 5 bases. CDR1 is DFQATT, CDR2 SNEGSKA, per germline (reference sequence).

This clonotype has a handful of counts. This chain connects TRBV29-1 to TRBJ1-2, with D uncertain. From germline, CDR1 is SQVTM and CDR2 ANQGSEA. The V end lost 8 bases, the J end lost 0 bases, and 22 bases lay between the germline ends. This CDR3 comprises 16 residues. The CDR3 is CSFRPLRASSNYGYTF. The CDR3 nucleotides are TGCAGCTTCCGCCCTTTGAGGGCCAGTTCTAACTATGGCTACACCTTC.

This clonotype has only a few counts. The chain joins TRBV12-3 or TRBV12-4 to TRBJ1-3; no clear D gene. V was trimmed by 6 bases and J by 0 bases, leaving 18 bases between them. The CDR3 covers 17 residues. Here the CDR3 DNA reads TGTGCCAGCAGAGTCGGACTCTCTGCCCTCTCTGGAAACACCATATATTTT. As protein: CASRVGLSALSGNTIYF.

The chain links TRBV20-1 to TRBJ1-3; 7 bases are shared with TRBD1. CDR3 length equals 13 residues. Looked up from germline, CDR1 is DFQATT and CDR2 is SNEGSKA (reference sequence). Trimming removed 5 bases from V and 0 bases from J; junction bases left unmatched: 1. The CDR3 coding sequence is TGCAGTGCTCGGGACAGCTCTGGAAACACCATATATTTT. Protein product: CSARDSSGNTIYF.

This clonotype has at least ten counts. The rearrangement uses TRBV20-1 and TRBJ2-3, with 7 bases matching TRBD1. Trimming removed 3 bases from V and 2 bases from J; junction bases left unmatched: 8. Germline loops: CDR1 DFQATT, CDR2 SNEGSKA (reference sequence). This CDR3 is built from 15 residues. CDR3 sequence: CSASQRQGNTDTQYF. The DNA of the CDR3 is TGCAGTGCTAGTCAGAGACAGGGTAACACAGATACGCAGTATTTT.

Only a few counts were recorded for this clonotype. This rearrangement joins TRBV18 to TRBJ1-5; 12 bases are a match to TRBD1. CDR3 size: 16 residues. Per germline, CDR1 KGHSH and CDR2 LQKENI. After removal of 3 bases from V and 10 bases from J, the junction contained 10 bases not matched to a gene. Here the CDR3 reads CASSPPGQGAVSPQHF. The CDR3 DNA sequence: TGTGCCAGCTCACCGCCGGGACAGGGGGCGGTTTCCCCCCAGCATTTT.

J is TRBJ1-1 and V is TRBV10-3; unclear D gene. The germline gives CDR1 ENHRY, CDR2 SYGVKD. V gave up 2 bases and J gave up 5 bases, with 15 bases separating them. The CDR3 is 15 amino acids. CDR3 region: CAISERMDEGTEAFF. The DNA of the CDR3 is TGTGCCATCAGTGAGAGGATGGATGAAGGAACTGAAGCTTTCTTT.

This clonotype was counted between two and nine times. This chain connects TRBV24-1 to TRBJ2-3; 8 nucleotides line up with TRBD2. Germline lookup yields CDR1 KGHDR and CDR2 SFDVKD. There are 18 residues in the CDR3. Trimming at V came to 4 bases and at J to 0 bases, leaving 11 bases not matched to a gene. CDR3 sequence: CATSDQVTSARSTDTQYF. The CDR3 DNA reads TGTGCCACCAGTGACCAAGTGACTAGCGCCCGGAGCACAGATACGCAGTATTTT.

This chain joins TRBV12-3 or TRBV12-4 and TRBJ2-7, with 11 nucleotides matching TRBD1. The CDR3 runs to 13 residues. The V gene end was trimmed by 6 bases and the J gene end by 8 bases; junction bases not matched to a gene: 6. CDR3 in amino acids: CASRGDRGEQQYF. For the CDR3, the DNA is TGTGCCAGCAGAGGGGACAGGGGGGAACAGCAGTACTTC.

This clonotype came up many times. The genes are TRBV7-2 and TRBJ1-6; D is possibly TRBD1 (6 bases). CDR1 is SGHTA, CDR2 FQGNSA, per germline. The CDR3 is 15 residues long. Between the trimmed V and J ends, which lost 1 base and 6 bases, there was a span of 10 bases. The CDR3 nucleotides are TGTGCCAGCAGCTTAGAGGGCAGGGGTAATTCACCCCTCCACTTT. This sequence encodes CASSLEGRGNSPLHF.

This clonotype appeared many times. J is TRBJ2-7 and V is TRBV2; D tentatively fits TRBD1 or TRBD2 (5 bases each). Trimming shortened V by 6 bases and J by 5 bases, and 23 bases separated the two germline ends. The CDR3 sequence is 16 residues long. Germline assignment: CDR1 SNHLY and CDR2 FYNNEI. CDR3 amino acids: CASRVSLPGPPHEQYF. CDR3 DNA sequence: TGTGCCAGCAGAGTAAGCCTCCCGGGACCCCCACACGAGCAGTACTTC.

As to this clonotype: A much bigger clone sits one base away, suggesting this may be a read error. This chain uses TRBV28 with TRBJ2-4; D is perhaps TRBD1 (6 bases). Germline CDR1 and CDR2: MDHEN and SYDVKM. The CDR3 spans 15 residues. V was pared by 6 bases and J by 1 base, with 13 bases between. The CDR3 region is CASSESQGAKNIQYF. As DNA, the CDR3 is TGTGCCAGCAGCGAAAGTCAGGGGGCCAAAAACATTCAGTACTTC.

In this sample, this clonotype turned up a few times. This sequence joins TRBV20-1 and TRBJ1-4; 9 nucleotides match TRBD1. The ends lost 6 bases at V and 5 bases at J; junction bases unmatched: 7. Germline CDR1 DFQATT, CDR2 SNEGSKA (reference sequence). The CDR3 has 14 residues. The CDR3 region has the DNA TGCAGTGCGGACCCGGGACAGGGAAATGAAAAACTGTTTTTT. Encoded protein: CSADPGQGNEKLFF.

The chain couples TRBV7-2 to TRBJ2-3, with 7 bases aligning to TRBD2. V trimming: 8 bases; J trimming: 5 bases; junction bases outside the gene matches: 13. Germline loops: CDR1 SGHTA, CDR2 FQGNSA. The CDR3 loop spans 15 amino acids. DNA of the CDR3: TGTGCCAGCTCCCCTCCGGGGGGAGGGAGAGATACGCAGTATTTT. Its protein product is CASSPPGGGRDTQYF.

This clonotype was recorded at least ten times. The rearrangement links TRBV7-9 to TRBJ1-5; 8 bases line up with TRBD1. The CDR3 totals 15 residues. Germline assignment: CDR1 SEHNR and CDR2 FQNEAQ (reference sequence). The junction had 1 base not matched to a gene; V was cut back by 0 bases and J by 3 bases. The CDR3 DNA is TGTGCCAGCAGCTTAGCGACAGGGGCCAATCAGCCCCAGCATTTT. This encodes CASSLATGANQPQHF.

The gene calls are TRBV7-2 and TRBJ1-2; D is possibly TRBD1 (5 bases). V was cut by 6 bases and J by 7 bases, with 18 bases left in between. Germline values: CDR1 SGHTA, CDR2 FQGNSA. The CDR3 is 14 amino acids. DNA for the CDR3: TGTGCCAGCAGTCATAATCAGGGATGGCGTGGCTACACCTTC. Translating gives CASSHNQGWRGYTF.

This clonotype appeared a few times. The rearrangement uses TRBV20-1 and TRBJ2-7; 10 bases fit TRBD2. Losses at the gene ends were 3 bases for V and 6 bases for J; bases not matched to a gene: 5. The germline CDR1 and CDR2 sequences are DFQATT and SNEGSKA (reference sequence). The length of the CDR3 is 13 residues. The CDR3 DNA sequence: TGCAGTGCTAGGCTAGCGGGGGTGCGCGAGCAGTACTTC. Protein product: CSARLAGVREQYF.

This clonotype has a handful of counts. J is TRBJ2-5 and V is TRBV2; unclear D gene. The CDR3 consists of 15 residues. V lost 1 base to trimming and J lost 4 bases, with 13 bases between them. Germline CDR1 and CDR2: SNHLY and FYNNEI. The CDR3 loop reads CASSEGMGIGETQYF. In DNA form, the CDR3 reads TGTGCCAGCAGTGAAGGAATGGGGATCGGAGAGACCCAGTACTTC.

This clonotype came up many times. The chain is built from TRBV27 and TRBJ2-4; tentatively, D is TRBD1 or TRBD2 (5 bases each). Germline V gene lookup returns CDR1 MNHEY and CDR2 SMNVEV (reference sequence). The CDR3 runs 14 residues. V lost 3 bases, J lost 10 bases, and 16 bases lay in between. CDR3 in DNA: TGTGCCAGCAGTTTTGGAGCTGGGGGAAGTATTCAGTACTTC. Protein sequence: CASSFGAGGSIQYF.

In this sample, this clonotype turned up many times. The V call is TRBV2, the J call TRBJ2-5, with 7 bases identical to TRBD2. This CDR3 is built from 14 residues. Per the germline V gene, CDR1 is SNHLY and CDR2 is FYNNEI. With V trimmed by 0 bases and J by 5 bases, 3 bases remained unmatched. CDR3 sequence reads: CASSEALGGETQYF. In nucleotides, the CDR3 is TGTGCCAGCAGTGAAGCGCTCGGGGGGGAGACCCAGTACTTC.

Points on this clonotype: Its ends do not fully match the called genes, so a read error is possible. The CDR3 is CASSYFFSSTDTQYF. CDR3 nucleotide sequence: TGCGCTAGCAGCTACTTTTTTTCTAGCACAGATACGCAGTATTTT. The chain uses TRBV5-1 and TRBJ2-3; D uncertain. CDR3 length: 15 amino acids. Germline CDR1 reads SGHRS; CDR2 reads YFSETQ.

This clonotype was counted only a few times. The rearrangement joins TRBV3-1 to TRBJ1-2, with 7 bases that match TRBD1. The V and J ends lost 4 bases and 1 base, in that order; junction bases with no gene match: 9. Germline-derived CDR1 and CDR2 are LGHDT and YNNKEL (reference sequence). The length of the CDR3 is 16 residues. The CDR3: CASSPLGQENNYGYTF. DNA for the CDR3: TGTGCCAGCAGCCCCCTAGGACAGGAGAATAACTATGGCTACACCTTC.